These 3 T cell receptor beta chains were all obtained from the same sample, sequenced in a study of blood T cell repertoires in COVID-19 (dated by TCRdb to the early 2020s). Libraries were constructed by the immunoSEQ multiplex PCR assay. TCRdb mirrors the immuneACCESS table, restricted to in-frame sequences. Some clones are absent from its copies; in checked studies, under half trace to an unresolved V gene, and the reason for the others is unknown. Present in this sample are some 320,000 clones, approximately 89% of which were seen just once. 2.5% to 3% of the sample is held by the ten biggest clonotypes. Material: PBMCs or T cells enriched from blood (not recorded which). The source of these receptors is a woman between 50 and 59 years old who had been exposed to COVID-19.

The V call is TRBV2, the J call TRBJ2-1, with 7 bases lining up with TRBD1. Germline V lookup: CDR1 SNHLY, CDR2 FYNNEI. The J segment lost 2 bases and the V segment lost 6 bases, leaving 4 bases of the junction unmatched. The CDR3 is 14 residues long. CDR3 loop: CASRGDSTYNEQFF. CDR3 coding DNA: TGTGCCAGCAGAGGGGACAGTACCTACAATGAGCAGTTCTTC.

This clone was recorded once. The chain links TRBV28 to TRBJ1-4; D is ambiguous. V shed 6 bases and J shed 7 bases, with 6 bases lying between them. The CDR3 has 11 residues. Germline CDR1 reads MDHEN; CDR2 reads SYDVKM. CDR3 sequence: CASRNSEKLFF. The CDR3 region has the DNA TGTGCCAGCAGGAACAGTGAAAAACTGTTTTTT.

This rearrangement joins TRBV27 to TRBJ2-7; 9 bases are shared with TRBD1. The CDR3 extends over 15 amino acids. Trimming at V came to 5 bases and at J to 4 bases, leaving 9 bases not matched to a gene. CDR1 and CDR2 (germline): MNHEY, SMNVEV (reference sequence). CDR3 nucleotides: TGTGCCAGCAGTATAGGGACAGGGACCGAGTACGAGCAGTACTTC. It specifies CASSIGTGTEYEQYF.